The next 16 T cell receptor beta chains were all read from a single sample in a study of beta chain features in type 1 diabetes. Investigators reverse transcribed all isolated RNA, so they sequenced expressed TCRB transcripts. Method: immunoSEQ multiplex PCR; TCRdb's copy keeps in-frame clones and lacks some. This sample yields under 950,000 clones, of which roughly 16% are seen a single time; 0.023% belongs to the top ten. Sequencing used naive CD4+ T cells from blood. These receptor sequences come from a woman under 30 in good health.

This chain joins TRBV6-5 and TRBJ1-3; D is perhaps TRBD1 (5 bases). The CDR3 totals 14 residues. Trimming took off 2 bases at V and 4 bases at J, with 9 bases between the two ends. Germline lookup yields CDR1 MNHEY and CDR2 SVGAGI. The CDR3 region is CASSYDRGGNTIYF. The CDR3 DNA reads TGTGCCAGCAGTTACGACCGGGGGGGAAACACCATATATTTT.

This clone was counted only a few times. The CDR3 here is CASSLAWDSQETQYF. As DNA, the CDR3 is TGTGCCAGCAGTTTAGCGTGGGACAGCCAAGAGACCCAGTACTTC. The chain recombines TRBV28 with TRBJ2-5; TRBD1 matches 7 bases. This CDR3 is built from 15 residues. V was pared by 2 bases and J by 1 base, with 4 bases of the junction left unmatched. Germline lookup yields CDR1 MDHEN and CDR2 SYDVKM. Using reference TRBV28 and TRBJ2-5 for the parts outside the CDR3, the full variable domain is DVKVTQSSRYLVKRTGEKVFLECVQDMDHENMFWYRQDPGLGLRLIYFSYDVKMKEKGDIPEGYSVSREKKERFSLILESASTNQTSMYLCASSLAWDSQETQYFGPGTRLLVL.

This clone appeared a few times. V gene TRBV7-2 combines with J gene TRBJ1-5, with TRBD1 identical over 9 bases. The CDR3 runs 15 residues. V was pared by 2 bases and J by 7 bases, with 6 bases of the junction left unmatched. Germline V gene lookup returns CDR1 SGHTA and CDR2 FQGNSA. CDR3 nucleotides: TGTGCCAGCAGCTTATGGACAGGGGAGGGCCAGCCCCAGCATTTT. Translation gives CASSLWTGEGQPQHF.

This clone was observed a single time. The chain joins TRBV15 to TRBJ2-7, with D unresolved. This CDR3 is built from 16 residues. The V end lost 0 bases, the J end lost 5 bases, and 17 bases lay between the germline ends. Per germline, CDR1 LNHNV and CDR2 YYDKDF (reference sequence). The CDR3 DNA reads TGTGCCACCAGCAGAGATCTACCTTTCGAGGCCGACGAGCAGTACTTC. It specifies CATSRDLPFEADEQYF.

This clone was seen more than once but under ten times. The gene calls are TRBV5-1 and TRBJ1-5; 9 bases align to TRBD1. CDR3 size: 15 residues. Germline V gives CDR1 SGHRS, CDR2 YFSETQ. J gave up 3 bases and V 4 bases, and 5 bases lay outside the gene matches. The CDR3 region is CASSGGTGTNQPQHF. For the CDR3, the DNA is TGCGCCAGCAGCGGCGGGACAGGGACCAATCAGCCCCAGCATTTT.

This clone was found a few times. The gene calls are TRBV28 and TRBJ2-7, with D possibly matching TRBD1 (6 bases). From germline, CDR1 is MDHEN and CDR2 SYDVKM. The CDR3 contains 14 residues. The V and J ends lost 6 bases and 3 bases respectively, with 15 bases between them. The CDR3 protein is CASSPPGVVYEQYF. DNA of the CDR3: TGTGCCAGCAGCCCGCCAGGGGTCGTCTACGAGCAGTACTTC.

In DNA, the CDR3 is TGTGCCAGCAGCTCGGGGACTAGCGGGAGTAGAGATACGCAGTATTTT. This encodes CASSSGTSGSRDTQYF. The chain couples TRBV11-1 to TRBJ2-3; TRBD2 agrees at 14 bases. Germline CDR1 reads SGHAT; CDR2 reads FQDESV (reference sequence). J gave up 5 bases and V 4 bases, and 5 bases lay outside the gene matches. CDR3 length: 16 residues.

This clone was detected only a few times. This chain links TRBV5-1 with TRBJ2-7; D is unclear. Germline-derived CDR1 and CDR2 are SGHRS and YFSETQ. V lost 1 base to trimming and J lost 6 bases, with 8 bases between them. CDR3 length: 12 amino acids. The DNA of the CDR3 is TGCGCCAGCAGCTTGCTGGGCACCGAGCAGTACTTC. Protein: CASSLLGTEQYF.

A few counts support this clone. V and J are TRBV6-1 and TRBJ1-1; D might be TRBD1 (5 bases). V was shortened by 6 bases and J by 0 bases, with 14 bases between the two germline ends. CDR3 size: 15 residues. Germline assignment: CDR1 MNHNS and CDR2 SASEGT. The CDR3 DNA follows: TGTGCCAGCAGCACCAGACTGGGGGTGAACACTGAAGCTTTCTTT. It encodes CASSTRLGVNTEAFF.

V usage is TRBV7-2 and J usage is TRBJ2-1; 9 nucleotides match TRBD1. The V gene's germline CDR1 is SGHTA and CDR2 FQGNSA. Trimming cost V 4 bases and J 0 bases; bases outside gene matches: 10. The CDR3 is made up of 18 amino acids. CDR3 sequence (DNA): TGTGCCAGCAGCTCTCAGGAATGGACAGGGGCCTCCTACAATGAGCAGTTCTTC. Translated: CASSSQEWTGASYNEQFF.

This clone has more than one count but fewer than ten. The chain joins TRBV5-5 to TRBJ2-5; weak D call: TRBD1 (6 bases). The V gene's germline CDR1 is SGHKS and CDR2 YYEKEE (reference sequence). V was cut by 3 bases and J by 4 bases, with 10 bases left in between. The CDR3 has 13 amino acids. The CDR3 region is CASSWGRGETQYF. CDR3 DNA: TGTGCCAGCAGCTGGGGCAGGGGAGAGACCCAGTACTTC.

This clone was counted a few times. The chain combines TRBV28 with TRBJ1-2, with D perhaps matching TRBD1 (5 bases). Between the trimmed V and J ends, which lost 1 base and 8 bases, there was a span of 14 bases. Germline V gene data show CDR1 as MDHEN and CDR2 as SYDVKM. The CDR3 has 14 residues. The CDR3 loop is CASSLSSGYQGYTF. CDR3 sequence (DNA): TGTGCCAGCAGTTTATCGTCAGGGTACCAAGGCTACACCTTC.

A few counts support this clone. The chain links TRBV23-1 to TRBJ2-7, with 9 bases matching TRBD1. TRBV23-1 is recorded as an ORF, its role being uncertain. V shed 2 bases and J 7 bases; nucleotides not matched to a gene: 12. The CDR3 sequence is 16 residues long. The CDR3 DNA reads as TGCGCCAGCAGTCAACCCAACGAAGGACAGGGGTGGGAGCAGTACTTC. Translating gives CASSQPNEGQGWEQYF.

The rearrangement joins TRBV4-3 to TRBJ2-1; 10 nucleotides match TRBD2. V dropped 1 base and J dropped 12; count of bases not matched to a gene: 9. The CDR3 has 15 residues. Germline V CDR1 and CDR2: LGHNA, YSLEER. The DNA of the CDR3 is TGCGCCAGCAGCCAAGTAATGCTAGCGGGAGAGGGGCAGTTCTTC. Amino acid sequence: CASSQVMLAGEGQFF.

A few counts support this clone. CDR3 protein: CASSWETGYEQYF. The CDR3 DNA follows: TGTGCCAGCAGCTGGGAGACAGGTTACGAGCAGTACTTC. The chain carries TRBV5-4 and TRBJ2-7; D is perhaps TRBD1 (6 bases). V was cut by 3 bases and J by 4 bases, with 11 bases left in between. This CDR3 has 13 residues. The germline gives CDR1 SGHNT, CDR2 YYREEE (reference sequence).

V is TRBV5-6 and J is TRBJ2-5; the D gene is possibly TRBD1 (6 bases). CDR3 length: 13 residues. V was clipped by 0 bases and J by 7 bases, with 10 bases between them. Germline lookup yields CDR1 SGHDT and CDR2 YYEEEE. CDR3 region: CASSLDRAGTQYF. CDR3 bases: TGTGCCAGCAGCTTGGACAGGGCAGGGACCCAGTACTTC.